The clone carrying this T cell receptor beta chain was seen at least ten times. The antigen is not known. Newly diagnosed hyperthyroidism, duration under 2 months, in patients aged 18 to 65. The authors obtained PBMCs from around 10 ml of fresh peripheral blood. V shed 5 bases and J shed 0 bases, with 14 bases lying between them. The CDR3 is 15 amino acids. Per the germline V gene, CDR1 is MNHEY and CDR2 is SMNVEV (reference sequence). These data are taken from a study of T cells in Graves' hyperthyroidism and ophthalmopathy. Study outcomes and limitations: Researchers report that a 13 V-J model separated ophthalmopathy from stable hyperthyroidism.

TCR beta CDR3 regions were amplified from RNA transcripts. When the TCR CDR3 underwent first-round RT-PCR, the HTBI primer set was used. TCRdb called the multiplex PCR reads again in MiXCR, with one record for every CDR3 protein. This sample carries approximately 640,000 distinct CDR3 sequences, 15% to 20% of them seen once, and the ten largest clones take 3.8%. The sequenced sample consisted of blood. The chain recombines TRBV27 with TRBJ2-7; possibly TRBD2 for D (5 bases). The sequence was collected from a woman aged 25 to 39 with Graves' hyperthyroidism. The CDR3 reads CASSPYSASSYEQYF. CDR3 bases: TGTGCCAGCAGTCCTTATAGCGCTAGCTCCTACGAGCAGTACTTC.